A single sample is the source of the 27 T cell receptor beta chains below, sequenced in a study of cytomegalovirus exposure and HLA in healthy donors. Generated by immunoSEQ multiplex PCR, the TCRdb table keeps only in-frame clones and is missing some. The sample has some 150,000 clones; about 89% are singletons. Sequencing was carried out using PBMCs. The receptors stem from a woman under 30 in good health and CMV-seropositive.

The V and J genes are TRBV2 and TRBJ1-2; 8 bases are a match to TRBD1. The CDR3 contains 14 residues. Germline CDR1 is SNHLY and CDR2 is FYNNEI. The trim removed 6 bases at V and 1 base at J, leaving 4 bases unmatched. The CDR3 DNA reads as TGTGCCAGCAGGGGGACAGGAGGTAACTATGGCTACACCTTC. Amino acids: CASRGTGGNYGYTF.

This rearrangement joins TRBV27 to TRBJ1-4; maybe TRBD1 (6 bases). Germline values: CDR1 MNHEY, CDR2 SMNVEV (reference sequence). V lost 6 bases and J 8 bases, leaving 13 bases between the germline ends. This CDR3 region has 13 residues. CDR3 residues: CASRQGGGEKLFF. The CDR3, as DNA: TGTGCCAGCAGACAGGGCGGGGGCGAAAAACTGTTTTTT.

The J gene is TRBJ2-7, the V gene TRBV6-1; 11 nucleotides match TRBD2. This CDR3 contains 16 residues. Trimming took 1 base from V and 7 from J; bases not matched to a gene: 9. Germline CDR1 and CDR2: MNHNS and SASEGT. CDR3 amino acids: CASSEVSGRAVGEQYF. The CDR3 bases are TGTGCCAGCAGTGAAGTTAGCGGGAGGGCCGTGGGGGAGCAGTACTTC.

The chain recombines TRBV14 with TRBJ2-2; TRBD2 might be the D (5 bases). Trimming took 3 bases from V and 4 from J, leaving 12 bases between them. This CDR3 contains 15 residues. CDR1 and CDR2 (germline): SGHDN, FVKESK. DNA for the CDR3: TGTGCCAGCAGCCATGGAGGAAGGAGCACCGGGGAGCTGTTTTTT. This encodes CASSHGGRSTGELFF.

The CDR3 bases are TGTGCCTGGGGAACTCAAGGGCTAGCGGGAAGGAATGAGCAGTTCTTC. This translates into CAWGTQGLAGRNEQFF. The chain links TRBV30 to TRBJ2-1; TRBD2 matches 9 bases. V gave up 5 bases and J gave up 7 bases; unmatched junction bases: 15. Per germline, CDR1 GTSNPN and CDR2 SVGIG (reference sequence). This CDR3 contains 16 residues.

In DNA form, the CDR3 reads TGTGCCAGCAGTCCGCACAACTCTGGGGCCAACGTCCTGACTTTC. Translating gives CASSPHNSGANVLTF. This rearrangement joins TRBV27 to TRBJ2-6, with no clear D. V was cut by 5 bases and J by 0 bases, with 8 bases left in between. CDR3 length: 15 amino acids. Germline loops: CDR1 MNHEY, CDR2 SMNVEV (reference sequence).

The V gene is TRBV29-1, the J gene TRBJ2-7, with 7 bases fitting TRBD1. The CDR3 sequence is 12 residues long. V lost 4 bases and J lost 2; bases outside the gene matches: 2. Germline V lookup: CDR1 SQVTM, CDR2 ANQGSEA. The CDR3 coding sequence is TGCAGCGTTGGGACAGGAACCTACGAGCAGTACTTC. As protein: CSVGTGTYEQYF.

This clone was counted between two and nine times. The chain has TRBV6-1 and TRBJ2-7; the match to TRBD1 covers 10 bases. Germline values: CDR1 MNHNS, CDR2 SASEGT. V shed 8 bases, J shed 7 bases, and the junction held 8 bases outside the gene matches. This CDR3 contains 13 residues. The CDR3 sequence: CASSGTGEGEQYF. CDR3 DNA: TGTGCCAGCTCGGGGACAGGGGAGGGTGAGCAGTACTTC.

This chain uses TRBV2 with TRBJ2-3; a weak D match, TRBD2 (6 bases). Germline loops: CDR1 SNHLY, CDR2 FYNNEI. CDR3 length: 13 amino acids. The V gene lost 8 bases and the J gene lost 2 bases, with 11 bases spanning the gap. CDR3 region: CASRGLFTDTQYF. DNA for the CDR3: TGTGCCAGCCGGGGACTTTTCACAGATACGCAGTATTTT. Looking up the rest from reference TRBV2 and TRBJ2-3 gives the full variable domain: EPEVTQTPSHQVTQMGQEVILRCVPISNHLYFYWYRQILGQKVEFLVSFYNNEISEKSEIFDDQFSVERPDGSNFTLKIRSTKLEDSAMYFCASRGLFTDTQYFGPGTRLTVL.

The J gene is TRBJ2-1, the V gene TRBV15; TRBD2 matches 7 bases. The CDR3 sequence is 20 residues long. V lost 3 bases to trimming and J lost 6 bases; unmatched junction nucleotides: 23. Germline V lookup: CDR1 LNHNV, CDR2 YYDKDF (reference sequence). CDR3 loop: CATSRPYTGISGKRGNEQFF. The CDR3 DNA follows: TGTGCCACCAGCAGGCCCTATACAGGAATCAGCGGGAAGAGGGGCAATGAGCAGTTCTTC.

The V and J genes are TRBV11-1 and TRBJ2-5; 7 bases line up with TRBD1. The CDR3 extends over 14 amino acids. Germline-derived CDR1 and CDR2 are SGHAT and FQDESV (reference sequence). V shed 8 bases and J 2 bases; nucleotides not matched to a gene: 8. The CDR3 spells CASQTPGQQETQYF. As DNA, the CDR3 is TGTGCCAGCCAGACCCCGGGACAGCAAGAGACCCAGTACTTC.

The rearrangement joins TRBV13 to TRBJ2-1; 7 positions match TRBD2. This CDR3 region has 19 residues. Trimming cost V 5 bases and J 0 bases; bases outside gene matches: 16. CDR1 PRHDT and CDR2 FYEKMQ come from the germline V gene (reference sequence). The CDR3, as DNA: TGTGCCAGCAGCCTCGTGTCTCCCATGCGGGAGAACTCCTACAATGAGCAGTTCTTC. Protein product: CASSLVSPMRENSYNEQFF. The full variable domain, in which reference TRBV13 and TRBJ2-1 provide the parts outside the CDR3, is AAGVIQSPRHLIKEKRETATLKCYPIPRHDTVYWYQQGPGQDPQFLISFYEKMQSDKGSIPDRFSAQQFSDYHSELNMSSLELGDSALYFCASSLVSPMRENSYNEQFFGPGTRLTVL.

This clone was recorded once. The chain combines TRBV5-1 with TRBJ2-7, with a weak D call TRBD1 (6 bases). Looked up from germline, CDR1 is SGHRS and CDR2 is YFSETQ. This CDR3 spans 16 amino acids. The ends were cut back, 4 bases at V and 9 bases at J, with 26 bases in the middle. The CDR3 DNA follows: TGCGCCAGCAGCCATAGAGGGGGACGTAACCCCGTAGGGCAGTACTTC. Protein: CASSHRGGRNPVGQYF.

This clone was recorded only once. The chain couples TRBV9 to TRBJ2-2; TRBD1 aligns across 7 bases. The CDR3 is made up of 15 amino acids. CDR1 and CDR2 from the germline V gene are SGDLS and YYNGEE. The V gene end was trimmed by 4 bases and the J gene end by 5 bases; junction bases not matched to a gene: 8. The CDR3 reads CASSPGTVFTGELFF. CDR3 in DNA: TGTGCCAGCAGCCCCGGGACAGTTTTTACCGGGGAGCTGTTTTTT.

V gene TRBV10-3 combines with J gene TRBJ1-2, with 11 bases that match TRBD1. Germline loops: CDR1 ENHRY, CDR2 SYGVKD. Unmatched junction bases numbered 5, after V lost 4 bases and J lost 1 base. CDR3 length: 16 amino acids. In DNA form, the CDR3 reads TGTGCCATCAGTGGGCTGGACAGGGGGCTTAACTATGGCTACACCTTC. Its protein is CAISGLDRGLNYGYTF.

The V call is TRBV6-5, the J call TRBJ2-2; 10 positions agree with TRBD2. Germline CDR1 and CDR2: MNHEY and SVGAGI. This CDR3 comprises 15 residues. J was trimmed by 1 base and V by 5 bases; bases with no gene match: 1. The chain's CDR3 is CASSTSGENTGELFF. CDR3 coding DNA: TGTGCCAGCAGTACTAGCGGGGAGAACACCGGGGAGCTGTTTTTT.

This clone is a singleton in its sample. V and J are TRBV27 and TRBJ2-5; 9 bases line up with TRBD2. The DNA matches TRBJ2-7 better at its end, which makes the J call doubtful. Germline lookup yields CDR1 MNHEY and CDR2 SMNVEV (reference sequence). The CDR3 runs 14 residues. Written as DNA, the CDR3 is TGTGCCAGCAGCGTCCCGGGACTAGCCGGCGAGCAGTACTTC. Translating it yields CASSVPGLAGEQYF.

The V and J genes are TRBV7-8 and TRBJ2-7; the match to TRBD2 covers 11 bases. This CDR3 region has 15 residues. Per the germline V gene, CDR1 is SGHVS and CDR2 is FQNEAQ. J gave up 6 bases and V 0 bases, and 4 bases lay outside the gene matches. The CDR3: CASSLAGLAGGEQYF. The CDR3 coding sequence is TGTGCCAGCAGCTTAGCTGGGCTAGCGGGAGGCGAGCAGTACTTC.

Here the CDR3 DNA reads TGTGCCAGCAGTGACTCGAGGAGGCGGGACAGAACCTACGAGCAGTACTTC. Translating it yields CASSDSRRRDRTYEQYF. V is TRBV6-4 and J is TRBJ2-7, with TRBD1 as a possible D gene (7 bases). Trimming removed 0 bases at V and 2 bases at J, with 17 bases between. This CDR3 spans 17 amino acids. Germline V lookup: CDR1 MRHNA, CDR2 SNTAGT.

This clone occurred a few times. The gene calls are TRBV5-1 and TRBJ2-1; weak D call: TRBD2 (6 bases). This CDR3 is 15 amino acids long. Germline V lookup: CDR1 SGHRS, CDR2 YFSETQ. The ends were cut back, 0 bases at V and 3 bases at J, with 10 bases in the middle. CDR3 sequence reads: CASSLGGTYYNEQFF. As DNA, the CDR3 is TGCGCCAGCAGCTTGGGCGGGACCTACTACAATGAGCAGTTCTTC.

The chain couples TRBV7-2 to TRBJ1-1; D is perhaps TRBD1 (5 bases). Germline V lookup: CDR1 SGHTA, CDR2 FQGNSA. Trimming took off 5 bases at V and 1 base at J, with 11 bases between the two ends. This CDR3 has 14 residues. In nucleotides, the CDR3 is TGTGCCAGCAGCGCGGGACGGGCGAACACTGAAGCTTTCTTT. Encoded protein: CASSAGRANTEAFF.

This chain connects TRBV10-3 to TRBJ2-3, with D hard to call. V gave up 3 bases and J gave up 1 base, with 5 bases separating them. The CDR3 length is 13 residues. Germline CDR1 ENHRY, CDR2 SYGVKD. The CDR3 sequence is CAISDEGTDTQYF. The CDR3 DNA reads as TGTGCCATCAGTGATGAGGGCACAGATACGCAGTATTTT.

The chain joins TRBV10-1 to TRBJ2-1; 7 bases match TRBD1. The CDR3 runs 16 residues. The V gene end was trimmed by 7 bases and the J gene end by 12 bases; junction bases not matched to a gene: 21. Looked up from germline, CDR1 is WNHNN and CDR2 is SYGVQD (reference sequence). CDR3 bases: TGCGCCAGCACCCAGGGGGAAGGTAGGGTCGTTTATCGGCAGTTCTTC. Protein sequence: CASTQGEGRVVYRQFF.

The chain is built from TRBV6-6 and TRBJ1-4, with a weak D call TRBD1 (5 bases). Trimming shortened V by 3 bases and J by 8 bases, and 10 bases separated the two germline ends. CDR3 length: 13 residues. CDR1 and CDR2 from the germline V gene are MNHNY and SVGAGI (reference sequence). The DNA for the CDR3 is TGTGCCAGCAGTTATAGGGCAGGGGAAAAACTGTTTTTT. Translation: CASSYRAGEKLFF.

The chain combines TRBV20-1 with TRBJ1-2; the D is unclear. V lost 1 base and J lost 4, with 4 bases in between. The CDR3 covers 11 residues. Germline V gene data show CDR1 as DFQATT and CDR2 as SNEGSKA (reference sequence). This chain's CDR3 is CSARVGYGYTF. Here the CDR3 DNA reads TGCAGTGCTAGAGTCGGCTATGGCTACACCTTC.

This chain joins TRBV5-4 and TRBJ2-5; 12 nucleotides agree with TRBD2. The V and J ends lost 4 bases and 1 base, in that order; junction bases with no gene match: 8. CDR1 is SGHNT, CDR2 YYREEE, per germline (reference sequence). CDR3 length: 17 residues. CDR3 protein: CASSTSLGLAGQETQYF. CDR3 nucleotide sequence: TGTGCCAGCAGCACCTCCTTGGGACTAGCGGGCCAAGAGACCCAGTACTTC.

The V gene is TRBV5-8, the J gene TRBJ2-1, with D unresolved. The CDR3 contains 11 residues. The V gene lost 1 base and the J gene lost 10 bases, with 6 bases spanning the gap. Per the germline V gene, CDR1 is SGHTS and CDR2 is YDEGEE. The CDR3 DNA reads as TGTGCCAGCAGCTTGTCTGGCGAGCAGTTCTTC. It is translated as CASSLSGEQFF.